This passage covers 8 T cell receptor beta chains from one sample sequenced in a study of blood T cell repertoires in COVID-19. TCRdb keeps only in-frame clones here, not all; method: immunoSEQ multiplex PCR. This sample has roughly 270,000 clones, with around 90% found just once. The sequenced sample was peripheral blood. The receptors were gathered from a man between 18 and 35 years old with active or convalescent COVID-19.

The genes are TRBV6-5 and TRBJ1-4; TRBD1 aligns across 8 bases. V was pared by 5 bases and J by 8 bases, with 7 bases of the junction left unmatched. This CDR3 is 14 amino acids long. Germline CDR1 is MNHEY and CDR2 is SVGAGI. The CDR3 reads CASSTTQGGEKLFF. The CDR3 coding sequence is TGTGCCAGCAGTACTACACAGGGGGGGGAAAAACTGTTTTTT.

V gene TRBV7-9 combines with J gene TRBJ2-2; 8 nucleotides line up with TRBD1. Trimming at V came to 4 bases and at J to 0 bases, leaving 4 bases not matched to a gene. CDR1 and CDR2 (germline): SEHNR, FQNEAQ (reference sequence). The CDR3 contains 16 residues. The CDR3 bases are TGTGCCAGCAGCTCCGACAGGGGACCGAACACCGGGGAGCTGTTTTTT. The encoded protein is CASSSDRGPNTGELFF.

The rearrangement joins TRBV6-6 to TRBJ1-1; TRBD1 aligns across 7 bases. CDR1 and CDR2 (germline): MNHNY, SVGAGI (reference sequence). With V trimmed by 6 bases and J by 1 base, 2 bases remained unmatched. The CDR3 is 13 amino acids. The chain's CDR3 is CASRQGWNTEAFF. For the CDR3, the DNA is TGTGCCAGCAGACAGGGGTGGAACACTGAAGCTTTCTTT.

Concerning this clone: Other DNA variants within this sample encode the same CDR3. This chain uses TRBV18 with TRBJ1-1; 8 nucleotides align to TRBD1. The CDR3 runs to 13 residues. The V and J ends lost 3 bases and 4 bases, in that order; junction bases with no gene match: 1. Germline V CDR1 and CDR2: KGHSH, LQKENI. This CDR3 is CASSPRGPTEAFF. In DNA, the CDR3 is TGTGCCAGCTCACCCAGGGGGCCCACTGAAGCTTTCTTT.

The chain is built from TRBV5-1 and TRBJ2-7; 7 bases align to TRBD1. With 3 bases clipped from V and 3 bases from J, the junction kept 6 bases outside the gene matches. CDR3 size: 14 residues. CDR1 is SGHRS and CDR2 is YFSETQ in the germline V gene. CDR3 in amino acids: CASSSETGVYEQYF. The DNA of the CDR3 is TGCGCCAGCAGCTCGGAAACAGGGGTCTACGAGCAGTACTTC.

This clone occurred once. The V gene is TRBV6-5, the J gene TRBJ1-5; 7 nucleotides align to TRBD1. This CDR3 has 14 residues. Germline CDR1 reads MNHEY; CDR2 reads SVGAGI. V lost 8 bases, J lost 0 bases, and 4 bases stayed unmatched. The CDR3 reads CASRNRGSNQPQHF. Here the CDR3 DNA reads TGTGCCAGCCGGAACAGGGGTAGCAATCAGCCCCAGCATTTT.

This chain joins TRBV5-6 and TRBJ2-7, with D possibly being TRBD1 (5 bases). V gave up 1 base and J gave up 2 bases, with 13 bases separating them. From germline, CDR1 is SGHDT and CDR2 YYEEEE. The CDR3 covers 15 residues. The chain's CDR3 is CASSLMFKGTYEQYF. The CDR3 nucleotides are TGTGCCAGCAGCTTGATGTTTAAGGGGACCTACGAGCAGTACTTC.

This chain uses TRBV18 with TRBJ1-4; unclear D gene. In germline, CDR1 is KGHSH, CDR2 LQKENI. CDR3 length equals 16 residues. Trimming pared 4 bases from V and 0 bases from J, leaving 12 bases between. The CDR3 spells CASSLTRDATNEKLFF. CDR3 DNA: TGTGCCAGCTCACTGACTCGGGATGCAACTAATGAAAAACTGTTTTTT.